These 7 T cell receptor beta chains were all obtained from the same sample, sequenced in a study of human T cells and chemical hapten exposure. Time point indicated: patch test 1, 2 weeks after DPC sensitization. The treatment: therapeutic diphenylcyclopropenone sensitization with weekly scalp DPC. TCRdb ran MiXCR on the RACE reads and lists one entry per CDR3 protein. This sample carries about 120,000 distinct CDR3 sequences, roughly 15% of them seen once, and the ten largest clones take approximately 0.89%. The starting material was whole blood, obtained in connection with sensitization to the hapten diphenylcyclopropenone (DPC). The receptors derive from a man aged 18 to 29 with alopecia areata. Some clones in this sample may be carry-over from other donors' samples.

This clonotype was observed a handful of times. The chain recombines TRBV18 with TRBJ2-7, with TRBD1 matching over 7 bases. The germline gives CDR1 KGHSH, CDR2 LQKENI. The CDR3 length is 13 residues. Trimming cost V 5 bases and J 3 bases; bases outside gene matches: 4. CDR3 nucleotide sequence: TGTGCCAGCTCAATGGGACAGAACTACGAGCAGTACGTC. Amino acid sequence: CASSMGQNYEQYV.

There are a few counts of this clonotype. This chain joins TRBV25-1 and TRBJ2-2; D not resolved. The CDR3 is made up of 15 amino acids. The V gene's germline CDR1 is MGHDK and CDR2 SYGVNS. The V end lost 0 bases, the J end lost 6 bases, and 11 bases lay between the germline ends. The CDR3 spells CASSEYVSGAGELFF. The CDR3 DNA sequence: TGTGCCAGCAGTGAATACGTGTCGGGCGCCGGGGAGCTGTTTTTT. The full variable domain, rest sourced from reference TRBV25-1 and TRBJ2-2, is EADIYQTPRYLVIGTGKKITLECSQTMGHDKMYWYQQDPGMELHLIHYSYGVNSTEKGDLSSESTVSRIRTEHFPLTLESARPSHTSQYLCASSEYVSGAGELFFGEGSRLTVL.

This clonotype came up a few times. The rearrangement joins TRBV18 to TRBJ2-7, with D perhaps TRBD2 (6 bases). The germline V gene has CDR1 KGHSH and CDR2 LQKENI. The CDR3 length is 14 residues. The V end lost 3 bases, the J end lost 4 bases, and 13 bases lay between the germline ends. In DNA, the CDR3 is TGTGCCAGCTCACCGTCGGCGGGGCCGTACGAGCAGTACTTC. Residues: CASSPSAGPYEQYF.

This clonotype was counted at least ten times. CDR3 in amino acids: CASSRRGESYEQYF. The CDR3, as DNA: TGTGCCAGCAGTCGTCGGGGGGAGTCCTACGAGCAGTACTTC. The rearrangement joins TRBV12-3 or TRBV12-4 to TRBJ2-7; TRBD2 matches at 7 bases. Trimming at V came to 5 bases and at J to 1 base, leaving 5 bases not matched to a gene. The CDR3 runs 14 residues.

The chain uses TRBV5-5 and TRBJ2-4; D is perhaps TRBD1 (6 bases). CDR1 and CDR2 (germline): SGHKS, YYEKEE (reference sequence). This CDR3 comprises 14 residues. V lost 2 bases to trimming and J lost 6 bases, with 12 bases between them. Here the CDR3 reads CASSLAGVRNIQYF. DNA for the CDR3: TGTGCCAGCAGCTTAGCAGGGGTCAGAAACATTCAGTACTTC.

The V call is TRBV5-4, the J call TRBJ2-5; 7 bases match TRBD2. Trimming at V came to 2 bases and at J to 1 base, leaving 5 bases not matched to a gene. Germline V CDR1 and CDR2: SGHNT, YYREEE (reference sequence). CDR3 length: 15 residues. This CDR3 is CASSLAGTIQETQYF. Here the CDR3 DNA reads TGTGCCAGCAGCTTAGCGGGGACTATCCAAGAGACCCAGTACTTC.

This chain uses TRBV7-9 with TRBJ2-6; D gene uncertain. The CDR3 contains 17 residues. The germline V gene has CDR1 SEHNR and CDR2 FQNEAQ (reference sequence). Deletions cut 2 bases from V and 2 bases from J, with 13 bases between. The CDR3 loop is CASSLISGSPGANVLTF. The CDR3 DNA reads TGTGCCAGCAGCTTAATTTCTGGTTCCCCTGGGGCCAACGTCCTGACTTTC.